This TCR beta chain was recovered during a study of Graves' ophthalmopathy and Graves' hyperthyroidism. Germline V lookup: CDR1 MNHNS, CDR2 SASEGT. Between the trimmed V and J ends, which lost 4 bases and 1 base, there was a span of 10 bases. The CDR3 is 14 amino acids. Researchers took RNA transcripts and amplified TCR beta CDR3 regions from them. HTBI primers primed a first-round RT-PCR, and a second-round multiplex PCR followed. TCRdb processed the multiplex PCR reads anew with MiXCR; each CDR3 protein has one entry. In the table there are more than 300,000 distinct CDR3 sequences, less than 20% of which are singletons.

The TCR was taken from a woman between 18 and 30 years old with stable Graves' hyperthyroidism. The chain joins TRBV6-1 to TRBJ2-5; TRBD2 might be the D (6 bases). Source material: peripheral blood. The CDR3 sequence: CASSGDWSQETQYF. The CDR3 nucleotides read TGTGCCAGCAGTGGGGACTGGTCCCAAGAGACCCAGTACTTC.